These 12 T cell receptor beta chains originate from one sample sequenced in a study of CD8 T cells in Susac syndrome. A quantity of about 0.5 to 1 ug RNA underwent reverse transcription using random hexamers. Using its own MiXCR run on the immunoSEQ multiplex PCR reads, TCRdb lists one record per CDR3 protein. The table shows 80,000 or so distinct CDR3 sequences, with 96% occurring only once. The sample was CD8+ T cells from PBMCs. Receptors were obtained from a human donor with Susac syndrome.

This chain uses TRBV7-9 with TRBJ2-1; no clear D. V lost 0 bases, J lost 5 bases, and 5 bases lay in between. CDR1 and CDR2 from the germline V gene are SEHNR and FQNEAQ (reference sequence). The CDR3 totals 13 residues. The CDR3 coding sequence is TGTGCCAGCAGCTTAGCCTGGGACAATGAGCAGTTCTTC. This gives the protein CASSLAWDNEQFF.

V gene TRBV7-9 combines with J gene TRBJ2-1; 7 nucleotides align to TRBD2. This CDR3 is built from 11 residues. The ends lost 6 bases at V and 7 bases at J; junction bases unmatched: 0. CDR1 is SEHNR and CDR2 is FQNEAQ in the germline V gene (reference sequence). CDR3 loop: CASRGGNEQFF. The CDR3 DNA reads TGTGCCAGCAGGGGGGGGAATGAGCAGTTCTTC.

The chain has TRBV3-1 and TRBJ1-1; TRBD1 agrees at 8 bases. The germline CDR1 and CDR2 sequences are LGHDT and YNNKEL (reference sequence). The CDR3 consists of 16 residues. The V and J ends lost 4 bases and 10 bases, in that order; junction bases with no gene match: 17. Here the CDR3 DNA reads TGTGCCAGCAGCCCGGTAAACAGGGGGGCCAATGATGGAGCTTTCTTT. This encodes CASSPVNRGANDGAFF.

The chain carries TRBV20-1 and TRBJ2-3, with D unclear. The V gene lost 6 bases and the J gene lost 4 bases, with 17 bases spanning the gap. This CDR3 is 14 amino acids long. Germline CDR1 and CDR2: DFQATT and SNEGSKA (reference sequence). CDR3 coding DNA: TGCAGTGCAAAACCTAGGGCCGGTGCAGATACGCAGTATTTT. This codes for CSAKPRAGADTQYF.

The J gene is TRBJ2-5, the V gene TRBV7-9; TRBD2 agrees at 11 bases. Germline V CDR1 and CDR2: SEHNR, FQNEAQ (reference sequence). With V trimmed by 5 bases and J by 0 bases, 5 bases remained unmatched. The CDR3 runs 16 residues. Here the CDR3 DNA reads TGTGCCAGCAGCCCCCCGGGACTAGCGGACCAAGAGACCCAGTACTTC. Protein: CASSPPGLADQETQYF.

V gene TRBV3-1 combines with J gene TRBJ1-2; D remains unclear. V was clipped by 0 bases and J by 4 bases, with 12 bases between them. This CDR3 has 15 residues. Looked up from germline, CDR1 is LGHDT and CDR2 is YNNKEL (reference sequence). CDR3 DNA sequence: TGTGCCAGCAGCCAAGAAACCGACATCGGCTATGGCTACACCTTC. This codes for CASSQETDIGYGYTF.

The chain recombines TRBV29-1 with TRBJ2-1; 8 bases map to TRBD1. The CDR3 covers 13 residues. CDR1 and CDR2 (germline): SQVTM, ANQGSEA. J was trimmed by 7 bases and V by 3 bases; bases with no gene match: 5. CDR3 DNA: TGCAGCGTTGAGGACAGGGTAGAAAATGAGCAGTTCTTC. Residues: CSVEDRVENEQFF.

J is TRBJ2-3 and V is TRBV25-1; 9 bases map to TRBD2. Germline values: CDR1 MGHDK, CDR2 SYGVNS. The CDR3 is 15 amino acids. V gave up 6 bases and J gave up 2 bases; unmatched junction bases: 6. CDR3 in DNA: TGTGCCAGCAGCACCGGGACTAGCCACACAGATACGCAGTATTTT. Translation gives CASSTGTSHTDTQYF.

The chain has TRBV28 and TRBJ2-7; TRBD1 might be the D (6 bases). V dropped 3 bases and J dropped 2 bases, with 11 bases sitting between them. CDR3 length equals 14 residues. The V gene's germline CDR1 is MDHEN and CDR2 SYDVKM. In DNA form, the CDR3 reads TGTGCCAGCAGTTTGGGGACAAACGCCTACGAGCAGTACTTC. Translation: CASSLGTNAYEQYF.

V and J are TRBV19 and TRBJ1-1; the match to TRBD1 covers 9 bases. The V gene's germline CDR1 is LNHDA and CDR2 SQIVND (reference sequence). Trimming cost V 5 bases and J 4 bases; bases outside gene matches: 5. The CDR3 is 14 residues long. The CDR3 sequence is CASSVGQGSTEAFF. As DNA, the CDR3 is TGTGCCAGTAGTGTCGGACAGGGGAGCACTGAAGCTTTCTTT.

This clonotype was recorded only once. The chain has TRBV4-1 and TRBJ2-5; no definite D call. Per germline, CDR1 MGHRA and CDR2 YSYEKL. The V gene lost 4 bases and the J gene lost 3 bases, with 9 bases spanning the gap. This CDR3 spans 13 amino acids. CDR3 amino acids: CASSPNQEETQYF. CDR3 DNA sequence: TGCGCCAGCAGCCCGAACCAGGAAGAGACCCAGTACTTC.

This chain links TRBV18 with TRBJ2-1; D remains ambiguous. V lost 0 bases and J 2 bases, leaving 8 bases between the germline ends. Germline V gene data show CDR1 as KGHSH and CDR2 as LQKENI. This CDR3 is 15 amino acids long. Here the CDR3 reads CASSPPGPTYNEQFF. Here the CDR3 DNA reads TGTGCCAGCTCACCACCGGGCCCTACCTACAATGAGCAGTTCTTC. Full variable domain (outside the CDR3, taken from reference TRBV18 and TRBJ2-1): NAGVMQNPRHLVRRRGQEARLRCSPMKGHSHVYWYRQLPEEGLKFMVYLQKENIIDESGMPKERFSAEFPKEGPSILRIQQVVRGDSAAYFCASSPPGPTYNEQFFGPGTRLTVL.